Listed below are T cell receptor beta chains from one sample, sequenced in a study of blood T cell repertoires in COVID-19. Sequencing used immunoSEQ multiplex PCR; TCRdb keeps in-frame clones, though not all of them. Of around 620,000 clones in the sample, about nine tenths were seen once. Sequencing input: peripheral blood. The receptors were sampled from a woman in her late teens or twenties with acute or convalescent COVID-19. Each CDR3 is given with its conserved first and last residue. The D gene is left open where the match is weak. Clone size is not always given. Where it is, it says once, few, many or a class for expanded clones.

v_call: TRBV27
d_call: TRBD1
j_call: TRBJ2-7
clone_size: .
cdr3_nt: TGTGCCAGCAGAGGCGGGGACATGACAGGGGGATCCTACGAGCAGTACTTC
cdr3_aa: CASRGGDMTGGSYEQYF

v_call: TRBV4-1
d_call: .
j_call: TRBJ1-6
clone_size: .
cdr3_nt: TGCGCCAGCAGCCGGAAGGACAGCACCCTCCACTTT
cdr3_aa: CASSRKDSTLHF

v_call: TRBV27
d_call: TRBD1
j_call: TRBJ1-4
clone_size: .
cdr3_nt: TGTGCCAGCAGTCTCCGACAGGGGGGGGCTAATGAAAAACTGTTTTTT
cdr3_aa: CASSLRQGGANEKLFF

v_call: TRBV7-7
d_call: .
j_call: TRBJ1-1
clone_size: .
cdr3_nt: TGTGCCAGCAGCTTATCCCCGGGACATGAAGCTTTCTTT
cdr3_aa: CASSLSPGHEAFF

v_call: TRBV29-1
d_call: .
j_call: TRBJ2-1
clone_size: .
cdr3_nt: TGCAGCGTTGAGGGGGGCAGGGGGACGAATGAGCAGTTCTTC
cdr3_aa: CSVEGGRGTNEQFF

v_call: TRBV5-1
d_call: TRBD2
j_call: TRBJ2-1
clone_size: once
cdr3_nt: TGCGCCAGCAGCTTGGCGGCTAGCGGGGGGGCCGAGTTCTTC
cdr3_aa: CASSLAASGGAEFF

v_call: TRBV7-9
d_call: .
j_call: TRBJ1-5
clone_size: .
cdr3_nt: TGTGCCAGCAGCTCTAAGGGGTCCAATCAGCCCCAGCATTTT
cdr3_aa: CASSSKGSNQPQHF

v_call: TRBV5-6
d_call: TRBD1
j_call: TRBJ1-2
clone_size: .
cdr3_nt: TGTGCCAGCAGGTTGTCAGGGGGGCGATTAGGCTACACCTTC
cdr3_aa: CASRLSGGRLGYTF

v_call: TRBV3-1/TRBV3-2
d_call: .
j_call: TRBJ1-3
clone_size: .
cdr3_nt: TGTGCCAGCAGAGGTGTCGGGGGACTCCTCTCTGGAAACACCATATATTTT
cdr3_aa: CASRGVGGLLSGNTIYF

v_call: TRBV18
d_call: .
j_call: TRBJ1-4
clone_size: .
cdr3_nt: TGTGCCAGCTCACGTCAGGGAACTAATGAAAAACTGTTTTTT
cdr3_aa: CASSRQGTNEKLFF

v_call: TRBV5-1
d_call: .
j_call: TRBJ1-1
clone_size: .
cdr3_nt: TGCGCCAGCAGCTGGGGGCGCGGGGGGACTGAAGCTTTCTTT
cdr3_aa: CASSWGRGGTEAFF

v_call: TRBV6-2/TRBV6-3
d_call: TRBD2
j_call: TRBJ2-1
clone_size: .
cdr3_nt: TGTGCCAGCAGCCTCGAAGTTCCGACAGGGCCTGGACTAGCGGGGGGGCATGGTGAGCAGTTCTTC
cdr3_aa: CASSLEVPTGPGLAGGHGEQFF

v_call: TRBV10-3
d_call: .
j_call: TRBJ1-4
clone_size: .
cdr3_nt: TGTGCCATCAGTGACGGGGTCCGGGGGGAAAAACTGTTTTTT
cdr3_aa: CAISDGVRGEKLFF

v_call: TRBV4-2
d_call: .
j_call: TRBJ1-1
clone_size: .
cdr3_nt: TGTGCCAGCAGCCTAAGGGGCCTGAGAGGAACTGAAGCTTTCTTT
cdr3_aa: CASSLRGLRGTEAFF

v_call: TRBV6-5
d_call: .
j_call: TRBJ1-5
clone_size: once
cdr3_nt: TGTGCCAGCAGTTACTCGAGTTTCGGGGATCAGCCCCAGCATTTT
cdr3_aa: CASSYSSFGDQPQHF

v_call: TRBV10-3
d_call: .
j_call: TRBJ1-2
clone_size: .
cdr3_nt: TGTGCCATCAGTGAGTCGACGAGACAGAGTAACTATGGCTACACCTTC
cdr3_aa: CAISESTRQSNYGYTF

v_call: TRBV6-5
d_call: TRBD1
j_call: TRBJ2-2
clone_size: .
cdr3_nt: TGTGCCAGCAGTTCTCCGGGACAGGGTAGAACCGGGGAGCTGTTTTTT
cdr3_aa: CASSSPGQGRTGELFF

v_call: TRBV10-3
d_call: TRBD1
j_call: TRBJ2-1
clone_size: .
cdr3_nt: TGTGCCATCAGTGAGGATCCGGGACAGGGGGCCAATGAGCAGTTCTTC
cdr3_aa: CAISEDPGQGANEQFF

v_call: TRBV7-6
d_call: .
j_call: TRBJ2-7
clone_size: .
cdr3_nt: TGTGCCAGCAGCTTGGGTTTTGGGGGGGGCATATCCTACGAGCAGTACTTC
cdr3_aa: CASSLGFGGGISYEQYF

v_call: TRBV7-2
d_call: .
j_call: TRBJ2-4
clone_size: .
cdr3_nt: TGTGCCAGCAGCTCCCGAGCGGACTTAGCCAAAAACATTCAGTACTTC
cdr3_aa: CASSSRADLAKNIQYF

v_call: TRBV24-1
d_call: .
j_call: TRBJ2-3
clone_size: once
cdr3_nt: TGTGCCACCAGTGACCCAATAGATCGGGCAGATACGCAGTATTTT
cdr3_aa: CATSDPIDRADTQYF

v_call: TRBV5-8
d_call: .
j_call: TRBJ1-5
clone_size: .
cdr3_nt: TGTGCCAGCAGCCCCGTAAATCAGCCCCAGCATTTT
cdr3_aa: CASSPVNQPQHF

v_call: TRBV10-3
d_call: .
j_call: TRBJ2-2
clone_size: .
cdr3_nt: TGTGCCACGACCGGGGGGAACACCGGGGAGCTGTTTTTT
cdr3_aa: CATTGGNTGELFF

v_call: TRBV9
d_call: .
j_call: TRBJ2-1
clone_size: .
cdr3_nt: TGTGCCAGCAGCGTACCCTACGGGTCGACCTACAATGAGCAGTTCTTC
cdr3_aa: CASSVPYGSTYNEQFF

v_call: TRBV6-5
d_call: .
j_call: TRBJ1-5
clone_size: once
cdr3_nt: TGTGCCAGCGGGGGGTTAAATAGCAATCAGCCCCAGCATTTT
cdr3_aa: CASGGLNSNQPQHF

v_call: TRBV11-2
d_call: .
j_call: TRBJ1-5
clone_size: .
cdr3_nt: TGTGCCAGCAGCTTAGCTAGCATGGGGAATCAGCCCCAGCATTTT
cdr3_aa: CASSLASMGNQPQHF

v_call: TRBV21-1
d_call: .
j_call: TRBJ2-7
clone_size: .
cdr3_nt: TGTGCCAGCAGCAAAGCGGACAGCTACGAGCAGTACTTC
cdr3_aa: CASSKADSYEQYF

v_call: TRBV6-5
d_call: TRBD1
j_call: TRBJ1-2
clone_size: .
cdr3_nt: TGTGCCAGCTTTCTACAGGGGTACTATGGCTACACCTTC
cdr3_aa: CASFLQGYYGYTF

v_call: TRBV27
d_call: TRBD1
j_call: TRBJ1-6
clone_size: .
cdr3_nt: TGTGCCAGCAGTTTGTTTCAGGGGGCAGGGAATTCACCCCTCCACTTT
cdr3_aa: CASSLFQGAGNSPLHF

v_call: TRBV6-4
d_call: .
j_call: TRBJ1-2
clone_size: .
cdr3_nt: TGTGCCAGCAGTGACTCGTCAGGGGTGGATGGCTACACCTTC
cdr3_aa: CASSDSSGVDGYTF

v_call: TRBV5-4
d_call: TRBD1
j_call: TRBJ1-2
clone_size: .
cdr3_nt: TGTGCCAGCAGTCCTGGGGGACAGGGGGACTATGGCTACACCTTC
cdr3_aa: CASSPGGQGDYGYTF

v_call: TRBV13
d_call: TRBD1
j_call: TRBJ2-5
clone_size: .
cdr3_nt: TGTGCCAGCAGTTCGACCAGGGGGCTCCAAGAGACCCAGTACTTC
cdr3_aa: CASSSTRGLQETQYF

v_call: TRBV6-6
d_call: .
j_call: TRBJ2-7
clone_size: .
cdr3_nt: TGTGCCAGCAGGCCGCCGGGAGCGCAATACGAGCAGTACTTC
cdr3_aa: CASRPPGAQYEQYF

v_call: TRBV19
d_call: .
j_call: TRBJ1-3
clone_size: .
cdr3_nt: TGTGCCAGTAGATGGGAGGATTATGGAAACACCATATATTTT
cdr3_aa: CASRWEDYGNTIYF

v_call: TRBV6-5
d_call: TRBD1
j_call: TRBJ1-1
clone_size: .
cdr3_nt: TGTGCCAGCAAAGCAGGACAGGGTGCAACTGAAGCTTTCTTT
cdr3_aa: CASKAGQGATEAFF

v_call: TRBV27
d_call: TRBD1
j_call: TRBJ2-7
clone_size: .
cdr3_nt: TGTGCCAGCAGTTTCGGGACAGGGGCGGCCGAGCAGTACTTC
cdr3_aa: CASSFGTGAAEQYF

v_call: TRBV18
d_call: .
j_call: TRBJ2-1
clone_size: .
cdr3_nt: TGTGCCAGCTCATCCGACGGGGGTCACAATGAGCAGTTCTTC
cdr3_aa: CASSSDGGHNEQFF

v_call: TRBV4-1
d_call: .
j_call: TRBJ2-7
clone_size: .
cdr3_nt: TGCGCCAGCAGCCAAGAAGGAGGGGGCGCTTACAAGCAGTACTTC
cdr3_aa: CASSQEGGGAYKQYF

v_call: TRBV30
d_call: .
j_call: TRBJ1-2
clone_size: few
cdr3_nt: TGTGCCTGGAGTGTAGGGGCTGGCTATGGCTACACCTTC
cdr3_aa: CAWSVGAGYGYTF